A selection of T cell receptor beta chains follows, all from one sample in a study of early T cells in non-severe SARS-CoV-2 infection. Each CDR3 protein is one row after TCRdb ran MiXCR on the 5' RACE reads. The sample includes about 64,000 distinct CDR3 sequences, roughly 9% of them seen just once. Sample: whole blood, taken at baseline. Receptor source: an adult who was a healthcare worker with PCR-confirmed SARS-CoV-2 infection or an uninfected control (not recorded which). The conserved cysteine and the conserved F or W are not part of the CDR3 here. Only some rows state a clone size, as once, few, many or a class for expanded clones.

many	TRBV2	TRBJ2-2	ASSERGREATGELF
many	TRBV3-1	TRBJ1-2	ASSQVSEGRYGYT
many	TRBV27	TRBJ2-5	ASSLSVPMEETQY
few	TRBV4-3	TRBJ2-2	ASSQDRTGELF
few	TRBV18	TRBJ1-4	ASSPSTGNEKLF
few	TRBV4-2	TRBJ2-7	ASSQESLTYEQY
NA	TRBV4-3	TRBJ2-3	ASSPAGSGSYTQY
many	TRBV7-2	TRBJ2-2	ASSPRLGVTGELF
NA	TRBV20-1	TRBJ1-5	SAREADSNQPQH
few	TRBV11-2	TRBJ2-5	ASSPLNSGEETQY
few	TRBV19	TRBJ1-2	ASSNRGPPGYGYT
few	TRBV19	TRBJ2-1	ASSMVWTPGNEQF
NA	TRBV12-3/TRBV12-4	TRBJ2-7	ASSPQVPYEQY
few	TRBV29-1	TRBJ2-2	SVEVTSGPNTGELF
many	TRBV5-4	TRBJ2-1	ASRLAPTGSGEQF
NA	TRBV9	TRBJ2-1	ASSPQVAVSPQQF
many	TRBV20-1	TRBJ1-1	SAREDYYTEAF
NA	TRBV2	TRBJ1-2	ASRSPRELGYT
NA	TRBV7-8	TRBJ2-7	ASSPWGTSPEQY
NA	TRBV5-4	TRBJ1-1	ASSLGRASLSTEAF
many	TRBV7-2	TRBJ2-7	ASSLAGPGIYEQY
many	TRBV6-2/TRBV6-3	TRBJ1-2	ASSLIRGNYGYT
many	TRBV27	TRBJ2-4	ASRTQGASDIQY
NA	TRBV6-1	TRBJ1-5	ASSESGNQPQH
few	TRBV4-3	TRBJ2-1	ASSQGGKRGEQF
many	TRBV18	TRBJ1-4	ASSREVATNEKLF
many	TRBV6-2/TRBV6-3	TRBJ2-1	ASSSRTNEQF
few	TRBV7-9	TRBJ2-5	ASSLPQQGLGAQY
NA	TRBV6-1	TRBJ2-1	ASKKRDEFYNEQF
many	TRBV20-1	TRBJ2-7	SAIGWTSNSYEQY
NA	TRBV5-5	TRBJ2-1	ASSQTGSGVNEQF
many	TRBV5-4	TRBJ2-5	ASSQGETQY
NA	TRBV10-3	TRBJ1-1	AISEGAHTEAF
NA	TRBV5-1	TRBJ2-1	ASGFGGSLYNEQF
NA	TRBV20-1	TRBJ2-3	SATSATSTDTQY
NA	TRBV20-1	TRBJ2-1	SARDSRGSWYNEQF
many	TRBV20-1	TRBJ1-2	SARTGEDYGYT
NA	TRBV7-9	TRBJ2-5	ASSFGQAEGETQY
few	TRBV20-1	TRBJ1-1	SAGNPGQGINTEAF
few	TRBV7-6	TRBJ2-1	ASSLDGPSSYNEQF
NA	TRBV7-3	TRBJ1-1	ASSHLGGRAEAF
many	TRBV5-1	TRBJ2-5	ASSTGTPGETQY
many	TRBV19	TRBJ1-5	ASRSQGTGNQPQH
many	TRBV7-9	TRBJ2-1	ASSLASQASYNEQF
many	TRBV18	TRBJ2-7	ASSRGLAGAMEQY
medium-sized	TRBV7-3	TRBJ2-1	ASSFGQGEYNEQF
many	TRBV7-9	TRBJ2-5	ASSFEGPILETQY
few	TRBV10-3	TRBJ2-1	AISVGTSGSDEQF
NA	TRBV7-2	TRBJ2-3	ASSLMAGGPR
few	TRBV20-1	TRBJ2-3	SARRGASTDTQY
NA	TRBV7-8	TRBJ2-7	ASSVGPGVQYEQY
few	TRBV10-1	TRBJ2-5	ASSESSGVETQY
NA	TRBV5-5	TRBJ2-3	ASSGGQWEDTQY
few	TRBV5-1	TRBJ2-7	ASSSLDRPYEQY
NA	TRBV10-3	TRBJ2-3	AISQTTDADTQY